This entry concerns a single T cell receptor (beta chain). This sample is part of a study of blood T cell repertoires in COVID-19. Study-level background: Spain, Italy and the United States supplied samples that represented acute and convalescent COVID-19.

Using immunoSEQ multiplex PCR, the repertoire was profiled, and TCRdb retains in-frame clones only, with some absent. This sample has some 50,000 clones, with 86% found just once. Per the germline V gene, CDR1 is MNHEY and CDR2 is SVGAGI. The CDR3 has 14 residues. Trimming removed 2 bases at V and 7 bases at J, with 14 bases between. J is TRBJ1-2 and V is TRBV6-5; D call uncertain. The TCR was taken from a man older than 75 with acute or convalescent COVID-19. The material sequenced was peripheral blood. CDR3 nucleotide sequence: TGTGCCAGCAGTTACCTCGGAGGGCTTCGTGGCTACACCTTC. This sequence encodes CASSYLGGLRGYTF.